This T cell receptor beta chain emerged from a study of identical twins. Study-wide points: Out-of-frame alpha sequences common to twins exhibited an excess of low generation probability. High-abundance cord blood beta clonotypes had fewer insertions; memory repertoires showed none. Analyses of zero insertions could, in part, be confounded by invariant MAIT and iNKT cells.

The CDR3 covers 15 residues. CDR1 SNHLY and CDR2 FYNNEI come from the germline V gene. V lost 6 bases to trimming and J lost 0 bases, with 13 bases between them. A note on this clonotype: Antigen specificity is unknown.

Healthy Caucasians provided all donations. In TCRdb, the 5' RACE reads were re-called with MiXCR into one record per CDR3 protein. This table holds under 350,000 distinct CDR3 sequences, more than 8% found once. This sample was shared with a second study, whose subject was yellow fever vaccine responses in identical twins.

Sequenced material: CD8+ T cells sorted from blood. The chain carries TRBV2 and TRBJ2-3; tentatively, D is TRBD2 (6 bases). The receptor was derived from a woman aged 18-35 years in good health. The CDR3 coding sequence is TGTGCCAGCAGAGCAGGGAGGATTAGCACAGATACGCAGTATTTT. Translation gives CASRAGRISTDTQYF.